The clone carrying this T cell receptor beta chain occurred a few times. Its specificity is not known. A second PCR, run for about 6 to 11 cycles, used a sample-barcoded 5' primer plus a J-beta primer mix. Samples each returned at least 3 million CDR3-containing paired-end reads. TCRdb redid the calling of the 5' RACE reads with MiXCR, one entry per CDR3 protein. The top ten hold around 22% of the sample, which has almost 800,000 distinct CDR3 sequences, roughly 64% seen once. Deletions cut 0 bases from V and 8 bases from J, with 13 bases between. Germline V CDR1 and CDR2: SQVTM, ANQGSEA. The CDR3 sequence is 13 residues long. This record belongs to a study of blood T cells in healthy people across ages. General study results and limits: The fall in TCR beta diversity per million T cells was roughly linear with age. Fewer expanded clones and more diversity marked long-lived versus aged donors.

The clonotype comes from a man aged 25-45 years in good health. V gene TRBV29-1 combines with J gene TRBJ1-2; maybe TRBD1 (5 bases). Sequenced: blood. The CDR3 reads CSVEDEGYLGYTF. The CDR3 bases are TGCAGCGTTGAAGATGAGGGGTACCTGGGCTACACCTTC.